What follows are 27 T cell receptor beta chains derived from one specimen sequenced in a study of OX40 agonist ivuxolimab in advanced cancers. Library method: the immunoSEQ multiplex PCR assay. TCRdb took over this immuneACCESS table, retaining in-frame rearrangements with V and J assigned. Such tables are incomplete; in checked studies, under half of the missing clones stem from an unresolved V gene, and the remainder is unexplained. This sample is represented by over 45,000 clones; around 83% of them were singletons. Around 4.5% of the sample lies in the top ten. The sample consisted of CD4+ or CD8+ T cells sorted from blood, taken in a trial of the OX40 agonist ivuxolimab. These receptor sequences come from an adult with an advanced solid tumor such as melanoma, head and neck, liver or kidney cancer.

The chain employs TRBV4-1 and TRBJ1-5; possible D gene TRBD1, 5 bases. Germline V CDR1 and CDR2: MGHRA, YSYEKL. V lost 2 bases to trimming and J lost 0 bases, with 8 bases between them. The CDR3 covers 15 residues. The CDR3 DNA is TGCGCCAGCAGCCAACAGGGAGATAGCAATCAGCCCCAGCATTTT. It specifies CASSQQGDSNQPQHF.

The CDR3 DNA follows: TGTGCCAGCAGCCCGGGACTAGCGGGGAATGAGCAGTTCTTC. Translation: CASSPGLAGNEQFF. V usage is TRBV11-3 and J usage is TRBJ2-1; 13 bases align to TRBD2. Germline CDR1 is SGHNT and CDR2 is YENEEA. V lost 5 bases to trimming and J lost 7 bases; unmatched junction nucleotides: 2. The CDR3 runs 14 residues.

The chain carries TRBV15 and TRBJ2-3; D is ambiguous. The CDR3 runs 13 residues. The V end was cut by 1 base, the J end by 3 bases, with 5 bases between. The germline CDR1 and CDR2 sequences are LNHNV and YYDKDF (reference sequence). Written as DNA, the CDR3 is TGTGCCACCAGCAGAGGGGAAACAGATACGCAGTATTTT. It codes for CATSRGETDTQYF.

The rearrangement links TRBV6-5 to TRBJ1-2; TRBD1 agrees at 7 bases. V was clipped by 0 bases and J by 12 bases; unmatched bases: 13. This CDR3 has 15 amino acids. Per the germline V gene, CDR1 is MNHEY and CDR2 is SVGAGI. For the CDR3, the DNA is TGTGCCAGCAGTTACTCGACAGGGTCCGTTTTGGTTAACACCTTC. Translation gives CASSYSTGSVLVNTF.

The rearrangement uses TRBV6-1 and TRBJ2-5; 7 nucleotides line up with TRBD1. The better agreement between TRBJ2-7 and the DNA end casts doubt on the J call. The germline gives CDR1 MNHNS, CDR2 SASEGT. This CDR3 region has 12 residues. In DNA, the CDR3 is TGTGCCAGTCGGGACAGCTCCTACGAGCAGTACTTC. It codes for CASRDSSYEQYF.

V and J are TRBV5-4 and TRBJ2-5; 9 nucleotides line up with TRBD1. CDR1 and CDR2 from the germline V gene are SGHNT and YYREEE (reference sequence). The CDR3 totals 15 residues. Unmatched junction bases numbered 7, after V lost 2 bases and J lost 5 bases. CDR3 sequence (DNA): TGTGCCAGCAGCTTCAACAGGGGGCGCGTGGAGACCCAGTACTTC. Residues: CASSFNRGRVETQYF.

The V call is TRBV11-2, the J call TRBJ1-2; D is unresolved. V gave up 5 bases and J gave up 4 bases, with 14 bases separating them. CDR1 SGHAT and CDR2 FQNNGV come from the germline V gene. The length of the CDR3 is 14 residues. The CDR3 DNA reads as TGTGCCAGCAGCGGGAGCCTCCAGGCCTATGGCTACACCTTC. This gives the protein CASSGSLQAYGYTF. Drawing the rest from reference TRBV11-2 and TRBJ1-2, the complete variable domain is EAGVAQSPRYKIIEKRQSVAFWCNPISGHATLYWYQQILGQGPKLLIQFQNNGVVDDSQLPKDRFSAERLKGVDSTLKIQPAKLEDSAVYLCASSGSLQAYGYTFGSGTRLTVV.

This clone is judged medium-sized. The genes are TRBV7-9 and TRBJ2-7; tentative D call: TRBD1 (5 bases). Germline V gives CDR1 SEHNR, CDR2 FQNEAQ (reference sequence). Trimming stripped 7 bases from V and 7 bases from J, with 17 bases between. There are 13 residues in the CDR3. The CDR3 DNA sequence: TGTGCCAGCAATTCCGACAGCTTCTGGGAGCAGTACTTC. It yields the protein CASNSDSFWEQYF.

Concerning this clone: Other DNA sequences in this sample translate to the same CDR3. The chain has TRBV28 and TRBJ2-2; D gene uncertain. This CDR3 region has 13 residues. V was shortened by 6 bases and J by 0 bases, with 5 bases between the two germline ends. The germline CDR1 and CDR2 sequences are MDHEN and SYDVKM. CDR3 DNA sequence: TGTGCCAGCAGCCAAACGAACACCGGGGAGCTGTTTTTT. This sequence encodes CASSQTNTGELFF.

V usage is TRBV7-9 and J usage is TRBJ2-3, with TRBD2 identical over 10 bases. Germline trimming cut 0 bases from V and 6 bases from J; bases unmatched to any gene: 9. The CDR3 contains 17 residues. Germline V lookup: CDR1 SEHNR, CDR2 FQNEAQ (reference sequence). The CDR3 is CASSLAAAGGPMDTQYF. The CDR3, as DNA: TGTGCCAGCAGCTTAGCGGCAGCGGGGGGGCCCATGGATACGCAGTATTTT.

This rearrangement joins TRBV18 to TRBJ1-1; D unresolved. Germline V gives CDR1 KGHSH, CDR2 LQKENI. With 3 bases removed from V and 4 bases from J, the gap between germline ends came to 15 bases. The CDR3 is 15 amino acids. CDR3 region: CASSPSTSKVTEAFF. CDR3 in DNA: TGTGCCAGCTCACCTTCAACATCGAAGGTCACTGAAGCTTTCTTT.

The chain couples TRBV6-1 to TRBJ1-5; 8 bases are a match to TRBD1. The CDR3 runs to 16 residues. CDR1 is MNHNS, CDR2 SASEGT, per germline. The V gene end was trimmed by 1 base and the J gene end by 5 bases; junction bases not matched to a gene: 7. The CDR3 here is CASSEGPGGWDQPQHF. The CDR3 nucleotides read TGTGCCAGCAGTGAAGGGCCAGGGGGCTGGGATCAGCCCCAGCATTTT.

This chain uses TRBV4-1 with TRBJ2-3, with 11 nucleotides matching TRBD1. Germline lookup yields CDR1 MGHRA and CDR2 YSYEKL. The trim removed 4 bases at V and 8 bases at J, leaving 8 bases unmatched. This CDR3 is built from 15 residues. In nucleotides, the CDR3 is TGCGCCAGCAGCCCCGGACAGGGGGCGAAGGTTACGCAGTATTTT. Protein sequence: CASSPGQGAKVTQYF.

CDR3 in amino acids: CASSFPDGTGEETQYF. CDR3 coding DNA: TGTGCCAGCAGCTTTCCGGATGGGACAGGGGAAGAGACCCAGTACTTC. The chain links TRBV5-6 to TRBJ2-5; 10 positions match TRBD1. The CDR3 is 16 amino acids. Germline V CDR1 and CDR2: SGHDT, YYEEEE. V dropped 2 bases and J dropped 3; count of bases not matched to a gene: 7.

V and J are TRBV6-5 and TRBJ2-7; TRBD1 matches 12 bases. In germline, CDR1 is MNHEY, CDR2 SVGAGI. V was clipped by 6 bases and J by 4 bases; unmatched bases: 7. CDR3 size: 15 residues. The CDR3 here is CASSSGTGGTYEQYF. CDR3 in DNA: TGTGCCAGCAGCTCCGGGACAGGGGGCACTTACGAGCAGTACTTC.

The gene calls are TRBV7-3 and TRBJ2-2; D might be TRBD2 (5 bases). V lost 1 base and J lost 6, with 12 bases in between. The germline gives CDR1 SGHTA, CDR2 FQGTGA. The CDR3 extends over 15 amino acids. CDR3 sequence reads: CASSLKARGSGELFF. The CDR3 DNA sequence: TGTGCCAGCAGCTTAAAAGCACGCGGGTCCGGGGAGCTGTTTTTT.

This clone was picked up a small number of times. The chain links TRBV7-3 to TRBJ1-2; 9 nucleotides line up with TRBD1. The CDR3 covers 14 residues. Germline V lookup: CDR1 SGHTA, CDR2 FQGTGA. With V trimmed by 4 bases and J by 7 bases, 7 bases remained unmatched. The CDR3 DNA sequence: TGTGCCAGCAGCTCCGGCAGGACAGGGGCTGGCTACACCTTC. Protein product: CASSSGRTGAGYTF.

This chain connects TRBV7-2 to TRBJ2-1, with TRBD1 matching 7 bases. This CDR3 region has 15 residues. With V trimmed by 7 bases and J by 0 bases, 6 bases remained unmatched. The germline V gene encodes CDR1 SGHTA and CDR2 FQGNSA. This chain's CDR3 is CASMLRDSSYNEQFF. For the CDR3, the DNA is TGTGCCAGCATGCTCCGGGACAGCTCCTACAATGAGCAGTTCTTC.

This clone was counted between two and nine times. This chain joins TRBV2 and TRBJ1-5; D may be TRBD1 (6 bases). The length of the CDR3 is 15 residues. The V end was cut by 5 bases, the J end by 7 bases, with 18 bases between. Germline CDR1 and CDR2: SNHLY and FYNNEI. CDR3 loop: CASSQMGGAEQPQHF. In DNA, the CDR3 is TGTGCCAGCAGTCAAATGGGGGGGGCGGAACAGCCCCAGCATTTT.

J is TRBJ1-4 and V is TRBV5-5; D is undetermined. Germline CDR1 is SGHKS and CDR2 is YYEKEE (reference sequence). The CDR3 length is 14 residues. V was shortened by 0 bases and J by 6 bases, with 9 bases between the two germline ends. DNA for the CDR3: TGTGCCAGCAGCTTGGGGGCCACATATGAAAAACTGTTTTTT. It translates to CASSLGATYEKLFF.

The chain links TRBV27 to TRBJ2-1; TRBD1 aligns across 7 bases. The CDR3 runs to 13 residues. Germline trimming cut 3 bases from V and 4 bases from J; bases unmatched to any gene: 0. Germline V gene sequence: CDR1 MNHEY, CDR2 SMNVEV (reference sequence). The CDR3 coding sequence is TGTGCCAGCAGTTTGGACAGGTACAATGAGCAGTTCTTC. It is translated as CASSLDRYNEQFF.

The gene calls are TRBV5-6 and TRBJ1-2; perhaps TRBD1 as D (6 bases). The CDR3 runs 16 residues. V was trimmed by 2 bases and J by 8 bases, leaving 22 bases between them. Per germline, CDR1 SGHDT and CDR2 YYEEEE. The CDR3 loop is CASSFLNPATGNGYTF. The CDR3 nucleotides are TGTGCCAGCAGCTTTCTAAACCCCGCTACAGGGAACGGCTACACCTTC.

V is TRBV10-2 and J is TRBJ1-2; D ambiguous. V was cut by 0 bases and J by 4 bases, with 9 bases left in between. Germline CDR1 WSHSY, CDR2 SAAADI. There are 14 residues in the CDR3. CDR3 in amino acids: CASSESQLIYGYTF. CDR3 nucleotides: TGCGCCAGCAGTGAGTCACAGCTAATCTATGGCTACACCTTC.

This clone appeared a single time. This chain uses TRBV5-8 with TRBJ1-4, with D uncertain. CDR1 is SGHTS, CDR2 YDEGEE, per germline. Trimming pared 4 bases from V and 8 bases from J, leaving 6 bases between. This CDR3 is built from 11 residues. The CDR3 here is CASSSREKLFF. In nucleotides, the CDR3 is TGTGCCAGCAGCAGCCGAGAAAAACTGTTTTTT.

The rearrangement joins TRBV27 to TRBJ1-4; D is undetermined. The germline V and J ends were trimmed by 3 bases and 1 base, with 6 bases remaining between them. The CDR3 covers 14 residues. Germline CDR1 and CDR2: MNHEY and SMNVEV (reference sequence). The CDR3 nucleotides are TGTGCCAGCAGTTTCCTCGGAACTAATGAAAAACTGTTTTTT. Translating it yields CASSFLGTNEKLFF.

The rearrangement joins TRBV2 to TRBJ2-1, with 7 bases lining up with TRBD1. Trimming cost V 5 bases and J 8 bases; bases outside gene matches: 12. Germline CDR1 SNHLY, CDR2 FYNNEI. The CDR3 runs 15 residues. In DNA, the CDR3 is TGTGCCAGCAGTTACGCCGACAGGGTGTTGGATGAGCAGTTCTTC. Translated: CASSYADRVLDEQFF.

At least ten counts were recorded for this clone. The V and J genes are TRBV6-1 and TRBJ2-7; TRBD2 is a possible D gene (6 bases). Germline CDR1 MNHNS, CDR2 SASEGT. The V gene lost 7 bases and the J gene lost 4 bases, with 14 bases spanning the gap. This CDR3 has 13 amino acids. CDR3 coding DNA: TGTGCCAGCACGGGAGTTTTCGGATACGAGCAGTACTTC. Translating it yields CASTGVFGYEQYF.